The clone carrying this TCR beta chain appeared many times. What it recognizes is unknown. The read falls 3 residues short of the CDR3 end, and the missing part is taken from the germline J gene. This sample stems from a study of T cell clonality in common variable immunodeficiency. Findings of the study overall: The cause of increased CVID clonality remains unclear without subpopulation sequencing. Fewer TCRbeta clones were shared among CVID subjects than controls.

J gave up 0 bases and V 1 base, and 12 bases lay outside the gene matches. The CDR3 runs to 19 residues. Germline loops: CDR1 DFQATT, CDR2 SNEGSKA (reference sequence). Blood samples were heparinized, about 4.5 to 8 ml per donor. Measured with immunoSEQ multiplex PCR; TCRdb has only the in-frame clones, and not every one. The specimen gives about 52,000 clones without singletons; the ten biggest hold around 2%. The sample consisted of peripheral blood mononuclear cells. J is TRBJ2-6 and V is TRBV20-1; 7 nucleotides line up with TRBD1. This sequence was found in a person between 18 and 75 years old in good health. CDR3 bases read: TGCAGTGCTAGAGTCTTTGGGACAGAAGATTACTCTGGGGCCAACGTC. As protein: CSARVFGTEDYSGANV. From start to end, the CDR3 is CSARVFGTEDYSGANVLTF.